This TCR beta chain stems from a study of blood T cells in healthy people across ages. The study, taken as a whole, reports: A conclusive naive versus antigen-experienced comparison was prevented by the unsorted PBMCs.

This clonotype was seen only a few times. What it recognizes is unknown. With 5 bases clipped from V and 5 bases from J, the junction kept 6 bases outside the gene matches. This CDR3 is built from 14 residues. Germline CDR1 LNHDA, CDR2 SQIVND (reference sequence). Next came a second PCR, run for 7 to 11 cycles, which used a sample-barcoded 5' primer along with a J-beta primer mix. TCRdb re-analysed the 5' RACE reads in MiXCR, keeping a single row per CDR3 protein. The sample holds around 1,700,000 distinct CDR3 sequences, 28% seen once. The receptor's source is a woman younger than 45 in good health. The chain links TRBV19 to TRBJ2-7; 10 bases map to TRBD2. Specimen: blood. This CDR3 reads CASSGSGRVDEQYF. CDR3 in DNA: TGTGCCAGTAGTGGAAGCGGGAGGGTCGACGAGCAGTACTTC.